This TCR beta chain comes out of a study of shared clonotypes between healthy human individuals. The repertoire was sequenced with immunoSEQ multiplex PCR; TCRdb's copy has only in-frame clones and lacks some. This sample has about 730,000 clones, with around 70% found just once. The CDR3 spans 15 residues. Trimming shortened V by 4 bases and J by 7 bases, and 18 bases separated the two germline ends. Looked up from germline, CDR1 is SGHRS and CDR2 is YFSETQ. This receptor was taken from a woman aged 25 to 45 in good health. J is TRBJ2-1 and V is TRBV5-1, with unresolved D. Material: memory CD4+ T cells sorted from blood. Subset indicated: CD45RA-negative fraction. The CDR3 DNA follows: TGCGCCAGCAGCCCATGGACCGGCCTGGGGAATGAGCAGTTCTTC. Protein sequence: CASSPWTGLGNEQFF.